Below, 25 T cell receptor beta chains from the same sample are listed, as sequenced in a study of cytomegalovirus exposure and HLA in healthy donors. A multiplex PCR was run with 60 Vbeta primers and 13 Jbeta primers. Libraries were prepared by immunoSEQ multiplex PCR; TCRdb keeps only in-frame clonotypes and omits some of them. The sample lists some 100,000 clones, 84% occurring once. The sequenced material came from PBMCs. These receptor sequences come from a woman in her late teens or twenties in good health and CMV-seronegative.

V is TRBV2 and J is TRBJ2-5; 7 nucleotides agree with TRBD1. The DNA end lines up better with TRBJ2-7; the J call may be wrong. The CDR3 length is 14 residues. The germline CDR1 and CDR2 sequences are SNHLY and FYNNEI. CDR3 residues: CASSEQGESYEQYF. The CDR3 nucleotides are TGTGCCAGCAGTGAGCAGGGGGAATCCTACGAGCAGTACTTC.

V usage is TRBV29-1 and J usage is TRBJ2-7; possibly TRBD2 for D (5 bases). Trimming took off 6 bases at V and 1 base at J, with 13 bases between the two ends. The CDR3 totals 13 residues. Germline CDR1 reads SQVTM; CDR2 reads ANQGSEA. CDR3 sequence: CSVGRDESYEQYF. CDR3 in DNA: TGCAGCGTCGGCCGGGATGAATCCTACGAGCAGTACTTC.

This sequence joins TRBV5-1 and TRBJ2-3; TRBD2 aligns across 12 bases. The CDR3 sequence is 15 residues long. Trimming cost V 4 bases and J 8 bases; bases outside gene matches: 8. Germline CDR1 is SGHRS and CDR2 is YFSETQ. The DNA of the CDR3 is TGCGCCAGCAGCGCTACTAGCGGGGGGTTGGGTACGCAGTATTTT. Protein product: CASSATSGGLGTQYF.

J is TRBJ1-1 and V is TRBV19, with D tentatively TRBD1 (6 bases). V was pared by 5 bases and J by 5 bases, with 15 bases between. Germline V gene lookup returns CDR1 LNHDA and CDR2 SQIVND (reference sequence). The CDR3 totals 14 residues. Here the CDR3 DNA reads TGTGCCAGTAGTTTTGGCCAGGGGCCAACTGAAGCTTTCTTT. Amino acids: CASSFGQGPTEAFF.

The genes are TRBV4-3 and TRBJ2-1; 9 bases align to TRBD1. Unmatched junction bases numbered 7, after V lost 0 bases and J lost 7 bases. The CDR3 loop spans 16 amino acids. Germline V CDR1 and CDR2: LGHNA, YSLEER. CDR3 DNA sequence: TGCGCCAGCAGCCAAGATGTCCTGACAGGGGGGAATGAGCAGTTCTTC. It translates to CASSQDVLTGGNEQFF.

CDR3: CASSFSYRGVLSYEQYF. CDR3 in DNA: TGTGCCAGCAGTTTCTCCTACAGGGGAGTCCTTTCCTACGAGCAGTACTTC. The genes are TRBV28 and TRBJ2-7; 7 nucleotides align to TRBD1. This CDR3 contains 17 residues. With V trimmed by 3 bases and J by 1 base, 12 bases remained unmatched. Germline CDR1 MDHEN, CDR2 SYDVKM. The whole variable domain, filled in from reference TRBV28 and TRBJ2-7, reads DVKVTQSSRYLVKRTGEKVFLECVQDMDHENMFWYRQDPGLGLRLIYFSYDVKMKEKGDIPEGYSVSREKKERFSLILESASTNQTSMYLCASSFSYRGVLSYEQYFGPGTRLTVT.

Turning to this clone: Germline is not matched at one junction end, which may reflect a read error. Other DNA sequences in the sample encode the same CDR3. The V call is TRBV5-4, the J call TRBJ2-7, with 10 positions matching TRBD1. This CDR3 spans 15 amino acids. The germline V gene encodes CDR1 SGHNT and CDR2 YYREEE (reference sequence). The CDR3 DNA is TGTGCCAGCAGTTTGGCGACAGGGGGCGAGGGCGAGCAGTACTTC. Translated, it gives CASSLATGGEGEQYF.

The chain employs TRBV2 and TRBJ1-1; 7 bases fit TRBD1. This CDR3 region has 14 residues. V lost 5 bases, J lost 0 bases, and 3 bases stayed unmatched. Germline CDR1 is SNHLY and CDR2 is FYNNEI. Here the CDR3 reads CASSIQGMNTEAFF. The CDR3 nucleotides read TGTGCCAGCAGTATACAGGGGATGAACACTGAAGCTTTCTTT.

The gene calls are TRBV19 and TRBJ2-6; 9 bases map to TRBD1. The V gene end was trimmed by 5 bases and the J gene end by 2 bases; junction bases not matched to a gene: 10. Looked up from germline, CDR1 is LNHDA and CDR2 is SQIVND (reference sequence). This CDR3 spans 18 amino acids. This chain's CDR3 is CASSHIPGTGTGANVLTF. CDR3 bases: TGTGCCAGTAGTCACATACCCGGGACAGGGACTGGGGCCAACGTCCTGACTTTC.

This rearrangement joins TRBV4-3 to TRBJ1-2; 8 bases agree with TRBD1. Trimming at V came to 0 bases and at J to 5 bases, leaving 5 bases not matched to a gene. Germline V gene lookup returns CDR1 LGHNA and CDR2 YSLEER. This CDR3 region has 15 residues. CDR3 DNA sequence: TGCGCCAGCAGCCAAGATTTGACAGGGGCGTATGGCTACACCTTC. Its protein is CASSQDLTGAYGYTF.

The chain combines TRBV5-1 with TRBJ2-3; 7 nucleotides line up with TRBD2. There are 14 residues in the CDR3. V was pared by 0 bases and J by 4 bases, with 2 bases of the junction left unmatched. Germline V CDR1 and CDR2: SGHRS, YFSETQ. This CDR3 is CASSLGGGADTQYF. CDR3 sequence (DNA): TGCGCCAGCAGCTTGGGTGGGGGGGCAGATACGCAGTATTTT.

V gene TRBV11-2 combines with J gene TRBJ2-7; 10 bases map to TRBD2. V was clipped by 0 bases and J by 4 bases; unmatched bases: 3. Germline V gene sequence: CDR1 SGHAT, CDR2 FQNNGV. The CDR3 has 15 amino acids. The chain's CDR3 is CASSLDPAGGYEQYF. The CDR3 DNA reads as TGTGCCAGCAGCTTAGATCCAGCGGGAGGGTACGAGCAGTACTTC.

The chain combines TRBV5-1 with TRBJ1-6; perhaps TRBD1 as D (6 bases). This CDR3 is 12 amino acids long. The germline V gene encodes CDR1 SGHRS and CDR2 YFSETQ. V lost 4 bases and J 14 bases, leaving 13 bases between the germline ends. Written as DNA, the CDR3 is TGCGCCAGCAGCCAACTAGAGGGGGCCCTCCACTTT. This translates into CASSQLEGALHF.

The V call is TRBV4-1, the J call TRBJ2-5, with 8 bases lining up with TRBD2. Germline V lookup: CDR1 MGHRA, CDR2 YSYEKL. The CDR3 spans 16 residues. The V and J ends lost 1 base and 0 bases, in that order; junction bases with no gene match: 4. CDR3 region: CASSQGHSGNQETQYF. For the CDR3, the DNA is TGCGCCAGCAGCCAAGGGCATAGCGGGAACCAAGAGACCCAGTACTTC.

The J gene is TRBJ2-4, the V gene TRBV2; no definite D call. V lost 3 bases and J lost 4, with 7 bases in between. Germline V gives CDR1 SNHLY, CDR2 FYNNEI. There are 13 residues in the CDR3. The DNA for the CDR3 is TGTGCCAGCAGTGATCGTTCTAAAAACATTCAGTACTTC. Translating gives CASSDRSKNIQYF.

The gene calls are TRBV28 and TRBJ2-7, with 9 bases that match TRBD1. Germline lookup yields CDR1 MDHEN and CDR2 SYDVKM. The CDR3 contains 14 residues. The J segment lost 3 bases and the V segment lost 6 bases, leaving 6 bases of the junction unmatched. The CDR3 loop is CASRAGTGNYEQYF. CDR3 nucleotides: TGTGCCAGCAGGGCCGGGACAGGGAACTACGAGCAGTACTTC.

V usage is TRBV18 and J usage is TRBJ2-3; 9 bases are shared with TRBD1. The CDR3 has 15 residues. Per the germline V gene, CDR1 is KGHSH and CDR2 is LQKENI. V trimming: 3 bases; J trimming: 3 bases; junction bases outside the gene matches: 4. The CDR3 DNA follows: TGTGCCAGCTCACCTAGGACAGGGGCTACAGATACGCAGTATTTT. It yields the protein CASSPRTGATDTQYF.

The chain carries TRBV5-1 and TRBJ2-7; the match to TRBD1 covers 8 bases. Germline loops: CDR1 SGHRS, CDR2 YFSETQ. With V trimmed by 4 bases and J by 5 bases, 2 bases remained unmatched. CDR3 size: 12 residues. As DNA, the CDR3 is TGCGCCAGCAGCCTGGACAGGGACGAGCAGTACTTC. Translation: CASSLDRDEQYF.

The rearrangement joins TRBV7-6 to TRBJ1-5, with D tentatively TRBD1 (5 bases). In germline, CDR1 is SGHVS, CDR2 FNYEAQ. V was trimmed by 1 base and J by 5 bases, leaving 6 bases between them. This CDR3 comprises 13 residues. The CDR3 loop is CASSLVRDQPQHF. The CDR3 DNA follows: TGTGCCAGCAGCTTAGTCAGGGATCAGCCCCAGCATTTT.

J is TRBJ2-5 and V is TRBV19; no clear D. The CDR3 sequence is 15 residues long. Germline V CDR1 and CDR2: LNHDA, SQIVND (reference sequence). The V and J ends lost 1 base and 6 bases respectively, with 15 bases between them. The CDR3 reads CASSIARRGPKTQYF. CDR3 nucleotides: TGTGCCAGTAGTATAGCGAGACGCGGCCCCAAGACCCAGTACTTC.

This chain joins TRBV18 and TRBJ1-4; D is unclear. The V gene's germline CDR1 is KGHSH and CDR2 LQKENI. The V end was cut by 3 bases, the J end by 11 bases, with 13 bases between. This CDR3 is 13 amino acids long. The DNA for the CDR3 is TGTGCCAGCTCACCCCCGACACTTTCTAAACTGTTTTTT. Its protein product is CASSPPTLSKLFF.

This clone was recorded once. The chain uses TRBV28 and TRBJ2-3; 8 bases align to TRBD2. Germline-derived CDR1 and CDR2 are MDHEN and SYDVKM. The V gene end was trimmed by 2 bases and the J gene end by 4 bases; junction bases not matched to a gene: 5. This CDR3 has 15 amino acids. In DNA, the CDR3 is TGTGCCAGCAGTTTAACGGGAGGGGGGGCAGATACGCAGTATTTT. Its translation: CASSLTGGGADTQYF.

This chain uses TRBV6-5 with TRBJ2-5, with 7 bases fitting TRBD2. From germline, CDR1 is MNHEY and CDR2 SVGAGI. The trim removed 6 bases at V and 3 bases at J, leaving 7 bases unmatched. This CDR3 comprises 14 residues. The CDR3 loop is CASRFSGGEETQYF. CDR3 in DNA: TGTGCCAGCAGATTCTCTGGGGGGGAAGAGACCCAGTACTTC.

The J gene is TRBJ2-2, the V gene TRBV18; D is unresolved. CDR3 size: 12 residues. V was shortened by 2 bases and J by 6 bases, with 4 bases between the two germline ends. The germline V gene encodes CDR1 KGHSH and CDR2 LQKENI. The CDR3 here is CASSPGPGELFF. The DNA of the CDR3 is TGTGCCAGCTCACCAGGGCCCGGGGAGCTGTTTTTT.

V and J are TRBV6-6 and TRBJ1-1, with D tentatively TRBD1 (6 bases). Germline loops: CDR1 MNHNY, CDR2 SVGAGI (reference sequence). This CDR3 is 16 amino acids long. V lost 0 bases and J 6 bases, leaving 17 bases between the germline ends. In DNA, the CDR3 is TGTGCCAGCAGTTACTCGGTAAACAGGGTGGGACCTGAAGCTTTCTTT. Translation gives CASSYSVNRVGPEAFF.